Below are 7 T cell receptor beta chains sequenced from a single sample in a study of Ad26.COV2.S vaccination and SARS-CoV-2 variants. The treatment was: 15 to 20 received Ad26.COV2.S at low or high dose, single or two shots; roughly five received placebo; per-sample allocation not given. Material that was analyzed had been drawn on day 63 after the first vaccine or placebo injection. Sequenced by immunoSEQ multiplex PCR; TCRdb stores in-frame clones only, minus some. This sample yields 410,000 or so clones, of which approximately 90% are seen a single time; 1.5% to 2% belongs to the top ten. The sequences come from peripheral blood, collected in a trial of Ad26.COV2.S vaccine versus placebo. The receptors come from a person aged 18-60 years who received the Ad26.COV2.S COVID-19 vaccine or a placebo.

V usage is TRBV7-2 and J usage is TRBJ2-3, with D possibly called TRBD1 or TRBD2 (5 bases each). The CDR3 length is 15 residues. CDR1 is SGHTA and CDR2 is FQGNSA in the germline V gene. Trimming took off 1 base at V and 6 bases at J, with 14 bases between the two ends. This CDR3 reads CASSLGSGPWDTQYF. CDR3 bases: TGTGCCAGCAGCTTAGGGTCGGGGCCGTGGGATACGCAGTATTTT.

The rearrangement joins TRBV19 to TRBJ1-5, with D unclear. V shed 3 bases and J shed 3 bases, with 9 bases lying between them. Per the germline V gene, CDR1 is LNHDA and CDR2 is SQIVND (reference sequence). The CDR3 is 14 amino acids. Here the CDR3 reads CASSIVGVNQPQHF. The DNA of the CDR3 is TGTGCCAGTAGTATCGTCGGCGTCAATCAGCCCCAGCATTTT.

This clone was found a few times. The rearrangement joins TRBV19 to TRBJ1-5, with TRBD1 matching over 10 bases. The length of the CDR3 is 15 residues. Germline CDR1 LNHDA, CDR2 SQIVND (reference sequence). The V and J ends lost 4 bases and 2 bases, in that order; junction bases with no gene match: 2. CDR3 bases: TGTGCCAGTAGTAGTGGGACAGGGGGCAATCAGCCCCAGCATTTT. This gives the protein CASSSGTGGNQPQHF.

The chain is built from TRBV6-5 and TRBJ2-1, with TRBD2 as a possible D gene (6 bases). CDR3 length equals 13 residues. V was shortened by 10 bases and J by 8 bases, with 18 bases between the two germline ends. Germline CDR1 MNHEY, CDR2 SVGAGI. DNA for the CDR3: TGTGCCACCCCTTCGGGGGATCAGGATGAGCAGTTCTTC. Translated, it gives CATPSGDQDEQFF.

The rearrangement uses TRBV9 and TRBJ1-1; 9 nucleotides match TRBD1. The CDR3 is 18 residues long. V was clipped by 0 bases and J by 3 bases; unmatched bases: 12. From germline, CDR1 is SGDLS and CDR2 YYNGEE. The DNA for the CDR3 is TGTGCCAGCAGCGTAGGATTTGTGGGACAGGGAGGGGACACTGAAGCTTTCTTT. Translation gives CASSVGFVGQGGDTEAFF.

V and J are TRBV27 and TRBJ2-7; D might be TRBD1 (7 bases). The CDR3 runs to 12 residues. Per the germline V gene, CDR1 is MNHEY and CDR2 is SMNVEV (reference sequence). Trimming pared 5 bases from V and 7 bases from J, leaving 12 bases between. The CDR3 sequence: CASSPTGREQYF. In DNA, the CDR3 is TGTGCCAGCAGTCCGACAGGGAGGGAGCAGTACTTC.

CDR3 DNA sequence: TGTGCCAGCAGCCAAGGGCTCAGGGTAATCACTGAAGCTTTCTTT. Amino acid sequence: CASSQGLRVITEAFF. The V gene is TRBV3-1 (or the pseudogene TRBV3-2), the J gene TRBJ1-1, with a weak D call TRBD1 (5 bases). The CDR3 length is 15 residues. V gave up 1 base and J gave up 4 bases, with 13 bases separating them. Germline CDR1 LGHDT, CDR2 YNNKEL (reference sequence).